The 9 T cell receptor beta chains below all came from one sample that was sequenced in a study of radiation and T cells in renal cell carcinoma. This sample's time point: baseline pretreatment blood. Treatment reported: 15 Gy SBRT to primary tumor, nephrectomy 4 weeks later. Sequencing used immunoSEQ multiplex PCR; TCRdb keeps in-frame clones, though not all of them. The data contain roughly 100,000 clones, 80% to 90% of them singletons. The starting material was blood, obtained from a patient whose treatment included radiotherapy and nephrectomy. The receptors stem from a man aged 45-65 years with renal cell carcinoma.

The chain carries TRBV5-8 and TRBJ1-5; no reliable D call. CDR3 length equals 12 residues. Germline lookup yields CDR1 SGHTS and CDR2 YDEGEE. With 2 bases removed from V and 5 bases from J, the gap between germline ends came to 5 bases. DNA for the CDR3: TGTGCCAGCAGCTTCGCAGATCAGCCCCAGCATTTT. This sequence encodes CASSFADQPQHF. Looking up the rest from reference TRBV5-8 and TRBJ1-5 gives the full variable domain: EAGVTQSPTHLIKTRGQQATLRCSPISGHTSVYWYQQALGLGLQFLLWYDEGEERNRGNFPPRFSGRQFPNYSSELNVNALELEDSALYLCASSFADQPQHFGDGTRLSIL.

This chain connects TRBV10-3 to TRBJ2-7, with D possibly being TRBD1 (5 bases). This CDR3 is 12 amino acids long. The germline V and J ends were trimmed by 6 bases and 1 base, with 7 bases remaining between them. Germline CDR1 ENHRY, CDR2 SYGVKD. Here the CDR3 DNA reads TGTGCCATCAGAGGGGATTCCTACGAGCAGTACTTC. Amino acid sequence: CAIRGDSYEQYF.

The chain joins TRBV19 to TRBJ2-5; D is perhaps TRBD1 (5 bases). The ends were cut back, 3 bases at V and 5 bases at J, with 13 bases in the middle. Germline V lookup: CDR1 LNHDA, CDR2 SQIVND (reference sequence). The CDR3 consists of 14 residues. CDR3 DNA: TGTGCCAGTAGTATTCGGCGGAAGGGGGAGACCCAGTACTTC. This codes for CASSIRRKGETQYF.

The chain has TRBV11-2 and TRBJ2-3; 7 positions match TRBD2. This CDR3 has 12 amino acids. V was clipped by 1 base and J by 10 bases; unmatched bases: 2. Germline V gene data show CDR1 as SGHAT and CDR2 as FQNNGV. CDR3 amino acids: CASSLVGGSQYF. CDR3 in DNA: TGTGCCAGCAGCTTAGTCGGGGGGTCGCAGTATTTT.

V and J are TRBV5-1 and TRBJ2-2; 11 bases map to TRBD2. With V trimmed by 4 bases and J by 4 bases, 12 bases remained unmatched. Per the germline V gene, CDR1 is SGHRS and CDR2 is YFSETQ. The CDR3 length is 18 residues. CDR3 nucleotide sequence: TGCGCCAGCAGCCCCCAAGTTAGCGGGGGGGCCTTCACCGGGGAGCTGTTTTTT. The encoded protein is CASSPQVSGGAFTGELFF. Based on the CDR3 plus reference TRBV5-1 and TRBJ2-2, the full variable domain is KAGVTQTPRYLIKTRGQQVTLSCSPISGHRSVSWYQQTPGQGLQFLFEYFSETQRNKGNFPGRFSGRQFSNSRSEMNVSTLELGDSALYLCASSPQVSGGAFTGELFFGEGSRLTVL.

By proportion, this clone is medium-sized. The chain carries TRBV7-2 and TRBJ2-6; D unresolved. Germline V CDR1 and CDR2: SGHTA, FQGNSA. V shed 1 base and J shed 11 bases, with 6 bases lying between them. This CDR3 comprises 12 residues. The CDR3 nucleotides read TGTGCCAGCAGCTTAGACGGTTACGTCCTGACTTTC. Translating gives CASSLDGYVLTF.

The V gene is TRBV13, the J gene TRBJ2-7, with TRBD1 as a possible D gene (6 bases). Trimming took 0 bases from V and 4 from J, leaving 10 bases between them. The V gene's germline CDR1 is PRHDT and CDR2 FYEKMQ (reference sequence). The CDR3 consists of 14 residues. The DNA for the CDR3 is TGTGCCAGCAGCTTAGGCGACAGGAGGTACGAGCAGTACTTC. Its protein is CASSLGDRRYEQYF.

This clone came up a few times. CDR3 sequence: CASSRDRTNEKLFF. The CDR3 nucleotides read TGTGCCAGCAGCAGGGACAGAACTAATGAAAAACTGTTTTTT. The chain links TRBV6-5 to TRBJ1-4; TRBD1 aligns across 7 bases. The junction had 2 bases not matched to a gene; V was cut back by 6 bases and J by 1 base. This CDR3 has 14 amino acids. Germline V CDR1 and CDR2: MNHEY, SVGAGI.

The rearrangement links TRBV7-2 to TRBJ1-1; D gene ambiguous. The CDR3 is 14 residues long. The ends were cut back, 4 bases at V and 2 bases at J, with 11 bases in the middle. Looked up from germline, CDR1 is SGHTA and CDR2 is FQGNSA. CDR3: CASSSTGPNTEAFF. The CDR3 DNA follows: TGTGCCAGCAGCTCAACCGGGCCTAACACTGAAGCTTTCTTT.